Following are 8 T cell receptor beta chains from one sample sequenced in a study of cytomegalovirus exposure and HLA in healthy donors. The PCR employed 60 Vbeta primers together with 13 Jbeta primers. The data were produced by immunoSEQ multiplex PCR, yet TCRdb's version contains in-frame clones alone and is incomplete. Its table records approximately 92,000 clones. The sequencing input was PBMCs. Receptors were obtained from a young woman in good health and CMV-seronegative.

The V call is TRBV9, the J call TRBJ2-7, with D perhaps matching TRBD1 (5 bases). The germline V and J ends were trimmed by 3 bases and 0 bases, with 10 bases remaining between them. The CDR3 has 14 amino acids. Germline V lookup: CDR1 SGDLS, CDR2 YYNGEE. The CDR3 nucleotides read TGTGCCAGCAGCGCGAACGGACACTCCTACGAGCAGTACTTC. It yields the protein CASSANGHSYEQYF. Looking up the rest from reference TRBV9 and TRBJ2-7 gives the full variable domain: DSGVTQTPKHLITATGQRVTLRCSPRSGDLSVYWYQQSLDQGLQFLIQYYNGEERAKGNILERFSAQQFPDLHSELNLSSLELGDSALYFCASSANGHSYEQYFGPGTRLTVT.

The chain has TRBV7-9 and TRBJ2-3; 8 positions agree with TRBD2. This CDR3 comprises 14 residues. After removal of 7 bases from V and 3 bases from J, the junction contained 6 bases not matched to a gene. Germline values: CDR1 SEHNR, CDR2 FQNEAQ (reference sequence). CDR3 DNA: TGTGCCAGCATCCCGGCTAGCGGGACAGATACGCAGTATTTT. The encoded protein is CASIPASGTDTQYF.

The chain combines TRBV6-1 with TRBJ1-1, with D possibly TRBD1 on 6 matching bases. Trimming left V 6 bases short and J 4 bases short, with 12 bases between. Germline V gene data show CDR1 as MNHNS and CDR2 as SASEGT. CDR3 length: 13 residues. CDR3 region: CASRYRVGTEAFF. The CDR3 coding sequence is TGTGCCAGCAGATACAGGGTCGGCACTGAAGCTTTCTTT.

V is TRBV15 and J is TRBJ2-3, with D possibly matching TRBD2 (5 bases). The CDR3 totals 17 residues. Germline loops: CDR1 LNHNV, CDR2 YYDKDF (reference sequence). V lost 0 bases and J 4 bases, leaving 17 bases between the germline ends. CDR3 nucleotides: TGTGCCACCAGCAGAGAAAAGGTCAGCGGCTTCTCAGATACGCAGTATTTT. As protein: CATSREKVSGFSDTQYF. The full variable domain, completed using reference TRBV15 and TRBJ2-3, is DAMVIQNPRYQVTQFGKPVTLSCSQTLNHNVMYWYQQKSSQAPKLLFHYYDKDFNNEADTPDNFQSRRPNTSFCFLDIRSPGLGDTAMYLCATSREKVSGFSDTQYFGPGTRLTVL.

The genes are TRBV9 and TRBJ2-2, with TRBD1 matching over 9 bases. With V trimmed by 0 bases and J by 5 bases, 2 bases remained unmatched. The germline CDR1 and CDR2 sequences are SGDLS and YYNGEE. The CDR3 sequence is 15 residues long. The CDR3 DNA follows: TGTGCCAGCAGCGTAGAGGGGACAGGGACCGGGGAGCTGTTTTTT. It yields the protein CASSVEGTGTGELFF.

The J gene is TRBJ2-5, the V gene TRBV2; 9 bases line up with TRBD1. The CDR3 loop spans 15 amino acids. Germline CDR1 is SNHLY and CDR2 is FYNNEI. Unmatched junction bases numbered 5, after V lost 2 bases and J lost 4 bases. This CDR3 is CASSEYGGQGETQYF. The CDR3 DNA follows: TGTGCCAGCAGTGAATATGGGGGACAGGGAGAGACCCAGTACTTC.

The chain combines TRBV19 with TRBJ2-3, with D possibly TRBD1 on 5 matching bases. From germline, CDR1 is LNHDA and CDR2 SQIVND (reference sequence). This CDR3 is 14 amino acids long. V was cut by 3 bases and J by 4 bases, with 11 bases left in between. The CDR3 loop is CASSIGRAADTQYF. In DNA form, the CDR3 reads TGTGCCAGTAGTATTGGCAGGGCCGCAGATACGCAGTATTTT. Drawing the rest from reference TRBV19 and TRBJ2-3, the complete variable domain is DGGITQSPKYLFRKEGQNVTLSCEQNLNHDAMYWYRQDPGQGLRLIYYSQIVNDFQKGDIAEGYSVSREKKESFPLTVTSAQKNPTAFYLCASSIGRAADTQYFGPGTRLTVL.

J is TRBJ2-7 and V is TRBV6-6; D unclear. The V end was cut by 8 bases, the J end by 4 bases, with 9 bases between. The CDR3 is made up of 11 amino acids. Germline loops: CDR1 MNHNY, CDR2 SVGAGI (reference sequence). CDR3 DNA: TGTGCCAGCGGAGATTTGTACGAGCAGTACTTC. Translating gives CASGDLYEQYF.